A single sample is the source of the 12 T cell receptor beta chains below, sequenced in a study of molecular identifiers for immune sequencing clone quantification. TCRdb fed the PCR reads into MiXCR, producing one record per CDR3 protein. The data contain 70,000 to 95,000 distinct CDR3 sequences, 15% to 20% of them singletons. Sequenced sample: naive CD8+ T cells from blood, with Jurkat cell RNA spiked in. Subset indicated: FACS-sorted CD8+CD4-CCR7+CD45RA+ naive T cells. The receptors shown here come from a human donor in good health. Some libraries in this study had Jurkat cell RNA spiked in.

In this sample, this clonotype turned up many times. This chain joins TRBV30 and TRBJ1-1; D not resolved. CDR1 and CDR2 from the germline V gene are GTSNPN and SVGIG (reference sequence). V was pared by 0 bases and J by 1 base, with 6 bases between. This CDR3 has 13 residues. The CDR3 reads CAWSVGQNTEAFF. CDR3 DNA: TGTGCCTGGAGTGTAGGGCAGAACACTGAAGCTTTCTTT.

This clonotype was picked up a small number of times. The chain carries TRBV11-2 and TRBJ1-2; D may be TRBD1 (5 bases). Germline V gene data show CDR1 as SGHAT and CDR2 as FQNNGV. The CDR3 loop spans 15 amino acids. V lost 1 base and J lost 2, with 11 bases in between. The CDR3 nucleotides are TGTGCCAGCAGCTTAGGGGTGGACATCAACTATGGCTACACCTTC. Protein sequence: CASSLGVDINYGYTF.

The chain is built from TRBV11-1 and TRBJ2-7; the D is unclear. Trimming took off 5 bases at V and 0 bases at J, with 11 bases between the two ends. Germline V gene lookup returns CDR1 SGHAT and CDR2 FQDESV (reference sequence). CDR3 length: 14 residues. CDR3 sequence: CASSRKRFSYEQYF. The CDR3 DNA is TGTGCCAGCAGCCGAAAACGGTTCTCCTACGAGCAGTACTTC.

This clonotype was detected many times. CDR3 region: CASSLDRGYEQYF. CDR3 nucleotides: TGTGCCAGCAGCTTGGACAGGGGTTACGAGCAGTACTTC. The V call is TRBV5-5, the J call TRBJ2-7; 7 bases fit TRBD1. The CDR3 loop spans 13 amino acids. Germline CDR1 reads SGHKS; CDR2 reads YYEKEE (reference sequence). V trimming: 0 bases; J trimming: 4 bases; junction bases outside the gene matches: 1.

This clonotype was recorded many times. This chain connects TRBV5-1 to TRBJ2-2; tentatively, D is TRBD2 (6 bases). The CDR3 sequence is 13 residues long. Germline assignment: CDR1 SGHRS and CDR2 YFSETQ. The V end was cut by 6 bases, the J end by 7 bases, with 13 bases between. CDR3 sequence reads: CASIDSGNGELFF. As DNA, the CDR3 is TGCGCCAGCATCGATAGCGGTAACGGGGAGCTGTTTTTT.

This clonotype was counted ten times or more. The rearrangement uses TRBV5-4 and TRBJ2-4, with D perhaps matching TRBD1 (5 bases). The germline V gene encodes CDR1 SGHNT and CDR2 YYREEE (reference sequence). The CDR3 runs to 15 residues. The V gene lost 1 base and the J gene lost 0 bases, with 8 bases spanning the gap. CDR3 residues: CASSLQQGAKNIQYF. The DNA of the CDR3 is TGTGCCAGCAGCTTGCAGCAGGGAGCCAAAAACATTCAGTACTTC.

This clonotype was observed at least ten times. V usage is TRBV5-6 and J usage is TRBJ1-3, with D unclear. Trimming pared 1 base from V and 6 bases from J, leaving 8 bases between. CDR3 size: 13 residues. Germline V gives CDR1 SGHDT, CDR2 YYEEEE. CDR3: CASSLWVENTIYF. The CDR3 nucleotides read TGTGCCAGCAGCTTGTGGGTCGAAAACACCATATATTTT. Full variable domain (remainder filled in from reference TRBV5-6 and TRBJ1-3): DAGVTQSPTHLIKTRGQQVTLRCSPKSGHDTVSWYQQALGQGPQFIFQYYEEEERQRGNFPDRFSGHQFPNYSSELNVNALLLGDSALYLCASSLWVENTIYFGEGSWLTVV.

This clonotype was found many times. V usage is TRBV6-5 and J usage is TRBJ2-7, with 7 bases that match TRBD2. V trimming: 9 bases; J trimming: 0 bases; junction bases outside the gene matches: 5. From germline, CDR1 is MNHEY and CDR2 SVGAGI. The CDR3 covers 13 residues. The CDR3, as DNA: TGTGCCAGTAGGGAGGGAGTCTCCTACGAGCAGTACTTC. As protein: CASREGVSYEQYF.

This clonotype was recorded a few times. The gene calls are TRBV2 and TRBJ2-1; possible D gene TRBD2, 6 bases. The germline V gene encodes CDR1 SNHLY and CDR2 FYNNEI. Trimming cost V 4 bases and J 5 bases, with 15 bases left between them. CDR3 length: 15 amino acids. The CDR3 loop is CASSVGSTANNEQFF. The CDR3 DNA reads TGTGCCAGCAGTGTCGGGAGCACAGCGAACAATGAGCAGTTCTTC.

This clonotype was detected many times. The rearrangement links TRBV10-3 to TRBJ2-1; D is ambiguous. V was pared by 8 bases and J by 5 bases, with 10 bases between. CDR3 length: 12 amino acids. Germline CDR1 reads ENHRY; CDR2 reads SYGVKD. The CDR3 loop is CAIGVNDNEQFF. In nucleotides, the CDR3 is TGTGCCATCGGGGTTAATGACAATGAGCAGTTCTTC.

This clonotype was seen repeatedly, ten times or more. The chain links TRBV5-1 to TRBJ1-1; TRBD1 aligns across 7 bases. The V segment lost 0 bases and the J segment 0 bases; nucleotides outside the gene matches: 14. Germline assignment: CDR1 SGHRS and CDR2 YFSETQ. The CDR3 has 19 amino acids. The CDR3 DNA follows: TGCGCCAGCAGCTTGGAGGGGTTGGAATTGACAGGGTTGAACACTGAAGCTTTCTTT. Protein sequence: CASSLEGLELTGLNTEAFF.

Note on this clonotype: Being one base from a much bigger clone, this may be a read error. The chain is built from TRBV4-3 and TRBJ2-3; 7 bases fit TRBD2. V lost 0 bases, J lost 1 base, and 7 bases stayed unmatched. CDR3 length: 17 amino acids. In germline, CDR1 is LGHNA, CDR2 YSLEER. The CDR3 DNA sequence: TGCGCCAGCAGCCAAGATGGACTAGAGTTAGGCACAGATACGCAGTATTTT. Residues: CASSQDGLELGTDTQYF.